Listed below are T cell receptor beta chains from one sample, sequenced in a study of T-cell reconstitution after alpha-beta-depleted transplantation in children. TCRdb re-derived calls from the PCR reads in MiXCR, one entry per CDR3 protein. The sample shows nearly 200,000 distinct CDR3 sequences, roughly 6.5% of them seen only once. The specimen was PBMCs, collected before TCRalphabeta/CD19-depleted stem cell transplant. The source of these receptors is a girl in the first two years of life with combined immunodeficiency, due to receive a stem cell transplant. CDR3s include the opening cysteine and the closing phenylalanine or tryptophan.

v_gene,j_gene,CDR3aa
TRBV7-2,TRBJ2-7,CASSLAREGYEQYF
TRBV4-3,TRBJ2-7,CASSHWASDTGLKNYEQYF
TRBV24-1,TRBJ2-5,CATSDSLAGPKYF
TRBV4-2,TRBJ1-5,CASSQGAGEFLWPQHF
TRBV7-8,TRBJ1-1,CASSRKINSRQNPEAFF
TRBV10-3,TRBJ2-7,CAISEIGTSGSYEQYF
TRBV11-2,TRBJ2-3,CASSPSGGPDTQYF
TRBV27,TRBJ2-1,CASMRLAGHNEQFF
TRBV13,TRBJ2-7,CASSPGAAAGTYEQYF
TRBV18,TRBJ2-7,CASSPAGLGSYEQYF
TRBV7-9,TRBJ1-1,CATAQGAGTEAFF
TRBV5-1,TRBJ2-3,CASSLDRVGTDTQYF
TRBV12-3/TRBV12-4,TRBJ1-1,CASSLKLPMNTEAFF
TRBV7-9,TRBJ2-5,CASSWLEETQYF
TRBV7-6,TRBJ2-7,CASSLLRGANEQYF
TRBV9,TRBJ1-2,CASSVDREKGYTF
TRBV18,TRBJ2-1,CASSPRRPPGLAGGNEQFF
TRBV28,TRBJ1-5,CASSYQLTVGNQPQHF
TRBV15,TRBJ2-1,CATSRDLKGSYNEQFF
TRBV12-3/TRBV12-4,TRBJ1-2,CASTLGTGYTF
TRBV6-1,TRBJ1-5,CASTPGGDQPQHF
TRBV6-2/TRBV6-3,TRBJ2-1,CASKWDTAYNEQFF
TRBV20-1,TRBJ2-4,CSARTSTLAKNIQYF